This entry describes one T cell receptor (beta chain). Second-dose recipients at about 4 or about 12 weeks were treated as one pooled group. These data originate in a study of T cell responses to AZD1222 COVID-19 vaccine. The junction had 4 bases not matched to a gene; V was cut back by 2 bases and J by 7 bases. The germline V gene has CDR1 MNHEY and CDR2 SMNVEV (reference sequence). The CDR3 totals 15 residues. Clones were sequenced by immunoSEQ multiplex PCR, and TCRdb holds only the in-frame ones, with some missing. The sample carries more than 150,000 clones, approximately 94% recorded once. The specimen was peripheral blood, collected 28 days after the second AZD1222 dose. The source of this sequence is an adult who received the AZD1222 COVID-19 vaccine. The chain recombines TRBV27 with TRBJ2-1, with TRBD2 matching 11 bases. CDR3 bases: TGTGCCAGCAGTTTAAGGTCTAGCGGGGGGAATGAGCAGTTCTTC. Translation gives CASSLRSSGGNEQFF.